These T cell receptor beta chains were read from a single sample in a study of CD8+CD57+ T cells in acquired aplastic anemia. MiXCR, run by TCRdb on the reads, gives a single entry per CDR3 protein. The sample contains about 160,000 distinct CDR3 sequences, around half of which appear only once. Sequencing was performed on sorted CD4+, CD8+, or CD8+CD57+ T cells (not recorded which) from PBMCs. The receptors originated from a human donor with aplastic anemia. CDR3s leave out the opening cysteine and the closing phenylalanine or tryptophan. The order of the fields is V gene, clone size, CDR3 length, CDR3 protein. Only part of the rows carry a size: once, few, many, or a class if the clone is expanded.

>TRBV29-1|NA|9
SVVYLQTQY
>TRBV19|many|12
ASSKGAEYNEQF
>TRBV9|once|12
ASSAPGSGNTIY
>TRBV10-2|NA|16
ASSSGTSGGTPQETQY
>TRBV15|NA|14
ATSRVRRGGTDTQY
>TRBV7-3|NA|15
ASSLTGTGGSSTEAF
>TRBV19|many|10
ASTSQGDEQY
>TRBV7-3|many|18
ASSLMGGLLTSGSLGTQY
>TRBV24-1|NA|11
ATSTRTDHEQY
>TRBV12-3/TRBV12-4|NA|17
ASTSRLAGVGGGTGELF
>TRBV24-1|NA|12
ATSDYGIADTQY
>TRBV5-4|many|12
ASSLTGLNTEAF
>TRBV7-9|NA|12
ASSFETSGYEQY
>TRBV9|many|12
ASSVGPEYDEQF
>TRBV2|many|13
ASSDLGGGVKPQH
>TRBV19|many|13
ASSMGSALNQPQH
>TRBV6-5|many|11
ASSYGSYYGYT
>TRBV7-9|NA|9
ASSRGREQF
>TRBV7-9|NA|11
ASSDGRHNEQF
>TRBV19|NA|12
ASSMPTGVDGYT
>TRBV7-9|NA|13
ASSPKEDIRGAQY
>TRBV25-1|NA|13
ASSEFWLAVGAQY
>TRBV7-6|NA|16
ASSSQTSGRATGETQY
>TRBV2|NA|10
ASSVTEPEAF
>TRBV12-3/TRBV12-4|NA|10
ASSPYQETQY
>TRBV6-5|many|10
ASRTETYEQY
>TRBV6-1|few|15
ASSPRGAAASTDTQY
>TRBV7-2|NA|11
ASSLEPGGGQY
>TRBV9|once|13
ASSVAGSGAYEQY
>TRBV7-8|NA|13
ASSRPGRLFYEQY
>TRBV5-8|NA|14
ASSIRGGVGTGELF
>TRBV5-1|NA|14
ASRSGTGWSAGELF
>TRBV19|once|11
ASSMNRLGTQY
>TRBV9|many|14
ASSATDRGRTGELF
>TRBV4-2|NA|12
ASSQGPRTHGYT
>TRBV19|many|11
ASSSSRRGGYT
>TRBV24-1|NA|11
ATSSGSSYEQY
>TRBV29-1|few|14
SVDRSASGSINEQF
>TRBV10-2|few|11
ATRPGVGYGYT
>TRBV7-9|NA|11
ASSLAQIEKLF
>TRBV7-9|NA|12
ASTTGTATYEQY